Here is one TCR beta chain with its context. The repertoire was sequenced with immunoSEQ multiplex PCR; TCRdb's copy has only in-frame clones and lacks some. The top ten hold about an eighth of the sample, which has about 62,000 clones, approximately 90% seen once. This sample is drawn from a study of OX40 agonist ivuxolimab in advanced cancers. Germline assignment: CDR1 MNHNY and CDR2 SVGAGI (reference sequence). CDR3 length equals 13 residues. Between the trimmed V and J ends, which lost 2 bases and 5 bases, there was a span of 10 bases. This sequence joins TRBV6-6 and TRBJ2-7; no firm D call. The TCR sequence derives from an adult with an advanced solid tumor such as melanoma, head and neck, liver or kidney cancer. The sequences come from CD4+ or CD8+ T cells sorted from blood, collected in a trial of the OX40 agonist ivuxolimab. CDR3 sequence reads: CASSYLRQDEQYF. The CDR3 DNA reads TGTGCCAGCAGTTACCTCAGGCAGGACGAGCAGTACTTC.